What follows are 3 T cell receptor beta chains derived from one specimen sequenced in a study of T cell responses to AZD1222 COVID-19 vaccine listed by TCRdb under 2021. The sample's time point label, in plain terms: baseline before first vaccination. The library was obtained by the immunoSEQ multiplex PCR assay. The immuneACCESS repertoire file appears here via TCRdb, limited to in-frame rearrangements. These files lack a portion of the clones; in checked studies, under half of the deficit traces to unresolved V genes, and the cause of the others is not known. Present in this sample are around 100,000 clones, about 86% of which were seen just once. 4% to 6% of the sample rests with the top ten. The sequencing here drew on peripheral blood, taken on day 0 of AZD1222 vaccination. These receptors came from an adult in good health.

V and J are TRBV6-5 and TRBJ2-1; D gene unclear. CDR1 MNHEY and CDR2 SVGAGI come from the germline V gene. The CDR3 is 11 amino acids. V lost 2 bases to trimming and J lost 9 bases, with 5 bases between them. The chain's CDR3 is CASSYGPEQFF. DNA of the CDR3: TGTGCCAGCAGTTACGGGCCTGAGCAGTTCTTC.

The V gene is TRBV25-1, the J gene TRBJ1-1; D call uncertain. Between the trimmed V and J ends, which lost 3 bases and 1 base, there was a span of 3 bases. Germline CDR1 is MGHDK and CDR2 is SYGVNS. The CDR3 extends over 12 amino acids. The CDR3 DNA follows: TGTGCCAGCAGTGACCCGAACACTGAAGCTTTCTTT. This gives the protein CASSDPNTEAFF.

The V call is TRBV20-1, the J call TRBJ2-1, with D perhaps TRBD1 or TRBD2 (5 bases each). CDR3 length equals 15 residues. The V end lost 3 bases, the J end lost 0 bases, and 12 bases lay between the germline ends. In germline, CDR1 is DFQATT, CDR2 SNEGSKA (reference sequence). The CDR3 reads CSASLGTPSYNEQFF. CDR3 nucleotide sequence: TGCAGTGCTAGTCTGGGGACCCCCTCCTACAATGAGCAGTTCTTC.